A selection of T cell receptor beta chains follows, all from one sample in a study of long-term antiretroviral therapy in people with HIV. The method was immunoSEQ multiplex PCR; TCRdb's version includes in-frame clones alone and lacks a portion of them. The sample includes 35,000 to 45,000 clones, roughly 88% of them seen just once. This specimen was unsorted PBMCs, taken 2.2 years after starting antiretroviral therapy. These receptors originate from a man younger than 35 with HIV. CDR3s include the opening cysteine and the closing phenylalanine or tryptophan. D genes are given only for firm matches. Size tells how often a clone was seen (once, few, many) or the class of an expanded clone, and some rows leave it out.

TGTGCCAGCAGTTTATTTGTAGGGTCAGATACGCAGTATTTT | CASSLFVGSDTQYF | TRBV28 | once | NA | TRBJ2-3
TGTGCCAGCACCAGATACCGGGACAGGGGAACCACTAACTATGGCTACACCTTC | CASTRYRDRGTTNYGYTF | TRBV7-9 | NA | TRBD1 | TRBJ1-2
TGCAGCGTAACGGGACAGGGGTACGAGCAGTACTTC | CSVTGQGYEQYF | TRBV29-1 | once | TRBD1 | TRBJ2-7
TGTGCCAGTAGTAGGCTAGAAAACGACGAGCAGTACTTC | CASSRLENDEQYF | TRBV19 | NA | NA | TRBJ2-7
TGCGCCAGCAGCTTGGATGGCGGGGGTGACACTGAAGCTTTCTTT | CASSLDGGGDTEAFF | TRBV5-1 | NA | NA | TRBJ1-1
TGCGCCAGCAGCTTCGACGGGAGGGCCTTGCGCTCCTACGAGCAGTACTTC | CASSFDGRALRSYEQYF | TRBV5-1 | NA | TRBD2 | TRBJ2-7
TGTGCCTGGAGTGTATCCCTATACAATGAGCAGTTCTTC | CAWSVSLYNEQFF | TRBV30 | NA | NA | TRBJ2-1
TGCGCCAGCAGCGGGCCGGGCCCTGGCGATGAGCAGTTCTTC | CASSGPGPGDEQFF | TRBV5-1 | NA | NA | TRBJ2-1
TGCGCCAGCAGCGCGAAGGAAGAGACCCAGTACTTC | CASSAKEETQYF | TRBV5-1 | NA | NA | TRBJ2-5
TGTGCCAGTAGTATGAGCTCGACAGGGGCCTACGAGCAGTACTTC | CASSMSSTGAYEQYF | TRBV19 | NA | TRBD1 | TRBJ2-7
TGCGCCAGCAGCCAAGAGCCAACTGCAACTAATGAAAAACTGTTTTTT | CASSQEPTATNEKLFF | TRBV4-1 | NA | NA | TRBJ1-4
TGTGCCAGCAGCCCCCCCCGAAGCCCGGGGGAGACCCAGTACTTC | CASSPPRSPGETQYF | TRBV7-9 | NA | NA | TRBJ2-5
TGTGCCAGTACCACATCTAGCGGGGGTCACCAGTTCTTC | CASTTSSGGHQFF | TRBV19 | NA | TRBD2 | TRBJ2-1
TGTGCCAGCAGGGAGGGGAAGGCTTCTGGAAACACCATATATTTT | CASREGKASGNTIYF | TRBV2 | NA | NA | TRBJ1-3
TGTGCCACCAGCAGAGTCGACAGCTACGAGCAGTACTTC | CATSRVDSYEQYF | TRBV15 | NA | NA | TRBJ2-7
TGCAGCGTTGAAGAGGGGGCGGGACCCACAGATACGCAGTATTTT | CSVEEGAGPTDTQYF | TRBV29-1 | NA | NA | TRBJ2-3
TGCGCCAGCAGCCAAGACGGGGAGGTCCGCGAGCAGTACTTC | CASSQDGEVREQYF | TRBV4-3 | NA | NA | TRBJ2-7
TGCGCCAGCGGACTAGCGGGGGGGCCGAGCACAGATACGCAGTATTTT | CASGLAGGPSTDTQYF | TRBV10-2 | once | TRBD2 | TRBJ2-3
TGCGCCAGCAGCGCCTCCGGGACAGGTGATACGCAGTATTTT | CASSASGTGDTQYF | TRBV5-1 | NA | TRBD1 | TRBJ2-3
TGTGCCATCGCCCGCTCCGGGACTAGCGACTCTGGGGCCAACGTCCTGACTTTC | CAIARSGTSDSGANVLTF | TRBV2 | once | TRBD2 | TRBJ2-6
TGTGCCAGCAGCCAATACGACGGAATTAATGAAAAACTGTTTTTT | CASSQYDGINEKLFF | TRBV9 | NA | NA | TRBJ1-4
TGTGCCAGCAGCCAGGGGCTCTACAATGAGCAGTTCTTC | CASSQGLYNEQFF | TRBV6-5 | NA | NA | TRBJ2-1
TGTGCCAGCAGCGGTTACTACGAGCAGTACTTC | CASSGYYEQYF | TRBV7-2 | NA | NA | TRBJ2-7
TGTGCCAGCAGGGACGTATACACCGGGGAGCTGTTTTTT | CASRDVYTGELFF | TRBV6-5 | NA | NA | TRBJ2-2
TGTGCTAGTGGTTTGGTACGCCTAGCGGGGGGGGGAGCCAAAAACATTCAGTACTTC | CASGLVRLAGGGAKNIQYF | TRBV12-5 | NA | TRBD2 | TRBJ2-4
TGTGCCAGTAGTGTATGGACAGGGTTTAATGAAAAACTGTTTTTT | CASSVWTGFNEKLFF | TRBV19 | NA | TRBD1 | TRBJ1-4
TGCGCCAGCAGCCGTTCCTTAGCGGCTGGAGGAGATACGCAGTATTTT | CASSRSLAAGGDTQYF | TRBV4-3 | NA | NA | TRBJ2-3
TGTGCCAGTAGTATAGGGGACTCCCAAGGGCAGTTCTTC | CASSIGDSQGQFF | TRBV19 | NA | NA | TRBJ2-1
TGTGCCAGCAGCGCCCAGGATCAGCCCCAGCATTTT | CASSAQDQPQHF | TRBV5-5 | few | NA | TRBJ1-5
TGTGCCAGCAGACACATCTCAGTGAACACTGAAGCTTTCTTT | CASRHISVNTEAFF | TRBV6-6 | NA | NA | TRBJ1-1
TGTGCTAGTGGTTTGGAGGGGGCAGATACGCAGTATTTT | CASGLEGADTQYF | TRBV12-5 | NA | NA | TRBJ2-3
TGTGCCAGCAGTGCCGCCCCAGGGACAGGAGGCGCCTACGAGCAGTACTTC | CASSAAPGTGGAYEQYF | TRBV6-1 | NA | TRBD1 | TRBJ2-7
TGCAGCGCCGAAGGGGACAGGGGTAGCTATGGCTACACCTTC | CSAEGDRGSYGYTF | TRBV29-1 | NA | TRBD1 | TRBJ1-2
TGTGCCAGTAGCCAAACAGGTATTGGGCAGCCCCAGCATTTT | CASSQTGIGQPQHF | TRBV19 | NA | NA | TRBJ1-5
TGTGCCAGCAGCGCAATGACAGGGGAGGAGTATGGCTACACCTTC | CASSAMTGEEYGYTF | TRBV7-9 | few | TRBD1 | TRBJ1-2
TGTGCCAGCAGTGAATCGGTCTACGAGCAGTACTTC | CASSESVYEQYF | TRBV6-1 | NA | NA | TRBJ2-7
TGTGCCAGTAGTATAGTGGGAGGGGGCGCAGATACGCAGTATTTT | CASSIVGGGADTQYF | TRBV19 | NA | NA | TRBJ2-3
TGTGCCAGCAGCTTGACTCAGGGGCGGCAGGAGACCCAGTACTTC | CASSLTQGRQETQYF | TRBV5-4 | few | NA | TRBJ2-5
TGTGCCAGCTCACCAGCCCCCACTGGACAGGGGGCATTCAACACTGAAGCTTTCTTT | CASSPAPTGQGAFNTEAFF | TRBV18 | NA | TRBD1 | TRBJ1-1